These 6 T cell receptor beta chains share one sample of origin, sequenced in a study of blood T cell repertoires in COVID-19. The protocol was immunoSEQ multiplex PCR, while the TCRdb copy is restricted to in-frame clones and leaves out a portion. The table records about 160,000 clones, roughly 93% of them present only once. Sequenced input: peripheral blood. The receptors stem from a woman between 45 and 60 years old with acute or convalescent COVID-19.

The table lists this clone with a count of one. This sequence joins TRBV7-2 and TRBJ1-1; 7 nucleotides line up with TRBD1. CDR1 and CDR2 (germline): SGHTA, FQGNSA. The CDR3 contains 11 residues. V shed 5 bases and J 11 bases; nucleotides not matched to a gene: 5. CDR3 loop: CASSPDREAFF. For the CDR3, the DNA is TGTGCCAGCAGCCCCGACAGGGAGGCTTTCTTT.

The chain employs TRBV7-3 and TRBJ2-7; the match to TRBD2 covers 7 bases. The CDR3 length is 14 residues. With 5 bases clipped from V and 5 bases from J, the junction kept 9 bases outside the gene matches. Germline-derived CDR1 and CDR2 are SGHTA and FQGTGA. This CDR3 is CASSPSAGVDEQYF. For the CDR3, the DNA is TGTGCCAGCAGCCCTAGTGCGGGAGTAGACGAGCAGTACTTC.

The V and J genes are TRBV30 and TRBJ2-7; 11 nucleotides match TRBD2. Germline CDR1 and CDR2: GTSNPN and SVGIG (reference sequence). The V and J ends lost 1 base and 4 bases, in that order; junction bases with no gene match: 6. The CDR3 extends over 15 amino acids. CDR3 sequence: CAWSGVAGGGYEQYF. The CDR3 DNA follows: TGTGCCTGGAGTGGGGTAGCGGGAGGGGGATACGAGCAGTACTTC. The full variable domain, with the rest looked up from reference TRBV30 and TRBJ2-7, is SQTIHQWPATLVQPVGSPLSLECTVEGTSNPNLYWYRQAAGRGLQLLFYSVGIGQISSEVPQNLSASRPQDRQFILSSKKLLLSDSGFYLCAWSGVAGGGYEQYFGPGTRLTVT.

This chain connects TRBV11-2 to TRBJ1-2; TRBD1 is a possible D gene (5 bases). Trimming removed 8 bases from V and 8 bases from J, with 15 bases in between. Germline V gene lookup returns CDR1 SGHAT and CDR2 FQNNGV. This CDR3 region has 12 residues. For the CDR3, the DNA is TGTGCCAGCTCTCTTGGGGGGTACGGCTACACCTTC. As protein: CASSLGGYGYTF.

This clone was seen once. The chain recombines TRBV5-1 with TRBJ2-5; no clear D. V dropped 2 bases and J dropped 1 base, with 9 bases sitting between them. Germline V lookup: CDR1 SGHRS, CDR2 YFSETQ. The CDR3 loop spans 14 amino acids. CDR3 nucleotide sequence: TGCGCCAGCAGCTTAGGAACTACCCAAGAGACCCAGTACTTC. This sequence encodes CASSLGTTQETQYF.

The V gene is TRBV12-3 or TRBV12-4, the J gene TRBJ1-5; D ambiguous. Trimming cost V 1 base and J 6 bases, with 7 bases left between them. This CDR3 is 13 amino acids long. The CDR3 DNA reads TGTGCCAGCAGTTTAGAAATCGGTCAGCCCCAGCATTTT. This gives the protein CASSLEIGQPQHF.